The clone carrying this T cell receptor beta chain was observed a single time. Repertoires were generated with immunoSEQ multiplex PCR, while TCRdb's copy carries only in-frame clones and drops some. The sample has about 2 million clones; roughly 95% are singletons. Selected positively for CCR7 and CD45RO-negative, naive CD8 cells excluded terminally differentiated effector memory CD45RA+ cells. Per germline, CDR1 MDHEN and CDR2 SYDVKM. The J segment lost 2 bases and the V segment lost 5 bases, leaving 5 bases of the junction unmatched. The length of the CDR3 is 15 residues. The data originate from a study of shared clonotypes between healthy human individuals.

J is TRBJ2-5 and V is TRBV28, with 10 bases identical to TRBD1. The source material was naive CD8+ T cells sorted from blood. The clonotype comes from a man between 18 and 29 years old in good health. The DNA for the CDR3 is TGTGCCAGCAGTGGGACAGGGGAGGCACAAGAGACCCAGTACTTC. As protein: CASSGTGEAQETQYF. The entire variable domain, with the rest obtained from reference TRBV28 and TRBJ2-5, is as follows: DVKVTQSSRYLVKRTGEKVFLECVQDMDHENMFWYRQDPGLGLRLIYFSYDVKMKEKGDIPEGYSVSREKKERFSLILESASTNQTSMYLCASSGTGEAQETQYFGPGTRLLVL.